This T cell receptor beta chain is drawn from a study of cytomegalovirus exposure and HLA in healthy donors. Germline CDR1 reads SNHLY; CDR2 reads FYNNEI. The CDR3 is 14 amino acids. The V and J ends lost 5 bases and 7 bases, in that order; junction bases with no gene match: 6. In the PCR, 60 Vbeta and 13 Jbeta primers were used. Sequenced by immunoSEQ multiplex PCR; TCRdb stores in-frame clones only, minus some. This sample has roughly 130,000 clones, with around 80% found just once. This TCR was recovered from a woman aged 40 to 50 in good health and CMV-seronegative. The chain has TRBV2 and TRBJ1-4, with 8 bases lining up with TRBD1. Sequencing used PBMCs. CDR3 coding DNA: TGTGCCAGCAGTAAGACAGGGGAAGGTGAAAAACTGTTTTTT. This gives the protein CASSKTGEGEKLFF.